Below, 11 T cell receptor beta chains from the same sample are listed, as sequenced in a study of early T cells in non-severe SARS-CoV-2 infection. TCRdb itself ran the 5' RACE reads through MiXCR, one entry per CDR3 protein. Of tens of thousands of distinct CDR3 sequences in the sample, approximately 12% are singletons; the top ten hold roughly 4.5%. Sequenced input: whole blood. The source is an adult who was a healthcare worker with PCR-confirmed SARS-CoV-2 infection or an uninfected control (not recorded which).

The table lists this clonotype with many counts. The gene calls are TRBV3-1 and TRBJ2-3; 8 bases line up with TRBD2. The CDR3 is 17 amino acids. Germline values: CDR1 LGHDT, CDR2 YNNKEL (reference sequence). Unmatched junction bases numbered 9, after V lost 0 bases and J lost 4 bases. The CDR3 coding sequence is TGTGCCAGCAGCCAAGACGGGCGGGGGGCTAGCGCAGATACGCAGTATTTT. Protein product: CASSQDGRGASADTQYF.

This clonotype has at least ten counts. This sequence joins TRBV10-3 and TRBJ1-4; possible D gene TRBD1, 5 bases. Trimming took off 8 bases at V and 7 bases at J, with 11 bases between the two ends. Per germline, CDR1 ENHRY and CDR2 SYGVKD. This CDR3 is built from 12 residues. In DNA, the CDR3 is TGTGCCATCGGGCAGGGTCGTGAAAAACTGTTTTTT. Encoded protein: CAIGQGREKLFF.

A note on this clonotype: Mismatch with germline at one junction end may stem from a read error. This chain uses TRBV6-2 or TRBV6-3 with TRBJ2-5; no definite D call. Germline CDR1 reads MNHEY; CDR2 reads SVGEGT. The CDR3 is 13 amino acids. In DNA, the CDR3 is TGTGCCAGCACTTACCGACGCCAAGAGACCCAGTACTTC. Residues: CASTYRRQETQYF.

This chain connects TRBV29-1 to TRBJ1-1, with 7 bases lining up with TRBD1. Looked up from germline, CDR1 is SQVTM and CDR2 is ANQGSEA. The CDR3 consists of 12 residues. The V and J ends lost 6 bases and 2 bases, in that order; junction bases with no gene match: 3. The CDR3 sequence is CSVGQQNTEAFF. The CDR3 bases are TGCAGCGTGGGACAGCAAAACACTGAAGCTTTCTTT.

The rearrangement joins TRBV5-1 to TRBJ1-5, with D maybe TRBD1 (6 bases). V was shortened by 2 bases and J by 4 bases, with 7 bases between the two germline ends. In germline, CDR1 is SGHRS, CDR2 YFSETQ. This CDR3 has 13 residues. CDR3 protein: CASSLGQNQPQHF. CDR3 coding DNA: TGCGCCAGCAGCTTAGGACAGAATCAGCCCCAGCATTTT.

This clonotype was detected many times. The V and J genes are TRBV12-3 or TRBV12-4 and TRBJ2-1, with D unclear. The CDR3 contains 11 residues. Trimming took off 5 bases at V and 9 bases at J, with 8 bases between the two ends. CDR3 in amino acids: CASSPLGEQFF. The CDR3 DNA follows: TGTGCCAGCAGTCCCTTGGGTGAGCAGTTCTTC.

The table lists this clonotype with a count of one. The chain employs TRBV5-1 and TRBJ2-5; D is perhaps TRBD1 (7 bases). Looked up from germline, CDR1 is SGHRS and CDR2 is YFSETQ. The CDR3 runs to 13 residues. Trimming took 4 bases from V and 4 from J, leaving 11 bases between them. CDR3 DNA sequence: TGCGCCAGCAGCGCAGGGGGAGGAGAGACCCAGTACTTC. This translates into CASSAGGGETQYF.

The chain recombines TRBV15 with TRBJ2-5, with D unclear. The CDR3 is 14 amino acids. V was pared by 0 bases and J by 2 bases, with 7 bases between. From germline, CDR1 is LNHNV and CDR2 YYDKDF (reference sequence). CDR3 bases: TGTGCCACCAGCAGAGATAAGGGTCAAGAGACCCAGTACTTC. Protein: CATSRDKGQETQYF.

This rearrangement joins TRBV7-9 to TRBJ1-6; no definite D call. The CDR3 has 17 amino acids. Trimming shortened V by 4 bases and J by 0 bases, and 13 bases separated the two germline ends. Germline loops: CDR1 SEHNR, CDR2 FQNEAQ (reference sequence). The CDR3 sequence is CASSSPGGSSYNSPLHF. CDR3 nucleotide sequence: TGTGCCAGCAGCTCCCCAGGAGGGAGCTCCTATAATTCACCCCTCCACTTT. Together with reference TRBV7-9 and TRBJ1-6, the CDR3 gives the full variable domain: DTGVSQNPRHKITKRGQNVTFRCDPISEHNRLYWYRQTLGQGPEFLTYFQNEAQLEKSRLLSDRFSAERPKGSFSTLEIQRTEQGDSAMYLCASSSPGGSSYNSPLHFGNGTRLTVT.

This clonotype was picked up a small number of times. J is TRBJ2-1 and V is TRBV11-2; D possibly corresponds to TRBD2 (5 bases). Trimming pared 6 bases from V and 4 bases from J, leaving 13 bases between. There are 14 residues in the CDR3. Germline loops: CDR1 SGHAT, CDR2 FQNNGV. This CDR3 is CASSQSGVYNEQFF. The CDR3 DNA sequence: TGTGCCAGCAGTCAAAGCGGAGTTTACAATGAGCAGTTCTTC.

The chain joins TRBV2 to TRBJ2-3; 7 nucleotides agree with TRBD1. CDR1 and CDR2 from the germline V gene are SNHLY and FYNNEI. This CDR3 has 16 amino acids. The V and J ends lost 4 bases and 2 bases, in that order; junction bases with no gene match: 9. This CDR3 is CASSVPQGRNTDTQYF. CDR3 bases: TGTGCCAGCAGTGTCCCACAGGGGCGAAACACAGATACGCAGTATTTT. Full variable domain (missing parts from reference TRBV2 and TRBJ2-3): EPEVTQTPSHQVTQMGQEVILRCVPISNHLYFYWYRQILGQKVEFLVSFYNNEISEKSEIFDDQFSVERPDGSNFTLKIRSTKLEDSAMYFCASSVPQGRNTDTQYFGPGTRLTVL.